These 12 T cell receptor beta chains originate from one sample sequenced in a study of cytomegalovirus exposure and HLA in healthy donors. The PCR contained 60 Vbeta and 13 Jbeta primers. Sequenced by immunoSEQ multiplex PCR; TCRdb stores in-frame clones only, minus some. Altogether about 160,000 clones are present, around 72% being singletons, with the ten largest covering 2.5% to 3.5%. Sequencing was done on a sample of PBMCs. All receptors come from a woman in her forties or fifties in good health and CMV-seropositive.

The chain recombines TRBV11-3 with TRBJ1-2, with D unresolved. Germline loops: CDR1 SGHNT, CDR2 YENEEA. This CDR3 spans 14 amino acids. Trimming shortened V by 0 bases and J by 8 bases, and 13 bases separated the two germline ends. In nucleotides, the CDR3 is TGTGCCAGCAGCTTAGATGCAGCGGCTCAAGGCTACACCTTC. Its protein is CASSLDAAAQGYTF.

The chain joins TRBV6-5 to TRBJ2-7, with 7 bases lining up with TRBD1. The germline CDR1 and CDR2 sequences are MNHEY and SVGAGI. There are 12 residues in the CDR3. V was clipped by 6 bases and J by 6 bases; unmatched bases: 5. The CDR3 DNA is TGTGCCAGCAGCCGACAGGGTGGCGAGCAGTACTTC. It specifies CASSRQGGEQYF.

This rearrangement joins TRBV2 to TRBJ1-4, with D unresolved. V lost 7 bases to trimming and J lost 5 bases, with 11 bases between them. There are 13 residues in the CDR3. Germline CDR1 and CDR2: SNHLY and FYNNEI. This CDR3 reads CASIRLLNEKLFF. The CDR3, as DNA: TGTGCCAGCATCAGACTCTTAAATGAAAAACTGTTTTTT.

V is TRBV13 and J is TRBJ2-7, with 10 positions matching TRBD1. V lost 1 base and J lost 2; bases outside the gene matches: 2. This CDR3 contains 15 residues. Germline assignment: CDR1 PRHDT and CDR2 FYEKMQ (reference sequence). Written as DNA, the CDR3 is TGTGCCAGCAGCTTAGCCGGACAGGGGGCCTACGAGCAGTACTTC. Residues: CASSLAGQGAYEQYF.

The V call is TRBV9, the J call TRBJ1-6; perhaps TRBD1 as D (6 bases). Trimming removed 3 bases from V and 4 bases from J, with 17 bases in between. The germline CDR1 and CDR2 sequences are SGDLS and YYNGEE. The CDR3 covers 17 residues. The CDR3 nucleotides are TGTGCCAGCAGCGGCCGAACGGACAGTGGTTATAATTCACCCCTCCACTTT. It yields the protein CASSGRTDSGYNSPLHF.

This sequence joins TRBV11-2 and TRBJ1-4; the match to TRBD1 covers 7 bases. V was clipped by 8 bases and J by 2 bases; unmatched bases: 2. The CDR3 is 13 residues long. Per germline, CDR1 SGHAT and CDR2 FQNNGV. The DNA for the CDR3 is TGTGCCAGCGGGACAGTGACTAATGAAAAACTGTTTTTT. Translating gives CASGTVTNEKLFF.

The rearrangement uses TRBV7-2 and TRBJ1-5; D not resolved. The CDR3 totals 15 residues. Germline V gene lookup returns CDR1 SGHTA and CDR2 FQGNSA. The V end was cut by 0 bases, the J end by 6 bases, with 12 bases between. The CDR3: CASSLAFGEAQPQHF. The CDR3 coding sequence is TGTGCCAGCAGCTTAGCTTTTGGGGAGGCTCAGCCCCAGCATTTT.

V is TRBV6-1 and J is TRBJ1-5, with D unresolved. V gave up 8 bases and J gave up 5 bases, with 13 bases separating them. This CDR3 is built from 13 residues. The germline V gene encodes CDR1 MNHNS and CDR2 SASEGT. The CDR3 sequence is CASVGTLDQPQHF. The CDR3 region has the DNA TGTGCCAGCGTGGGCACCCTGGATCAGCCCCAGCATTTT.

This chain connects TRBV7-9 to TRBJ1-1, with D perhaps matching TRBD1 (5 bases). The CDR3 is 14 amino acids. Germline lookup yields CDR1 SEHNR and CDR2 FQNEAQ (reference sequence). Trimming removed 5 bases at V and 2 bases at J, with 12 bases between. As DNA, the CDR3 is TGTGCCAGCAGCCTCCGTGACAGTAACACTGAAGCTTTCTTT. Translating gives CASSLRDSNTEAFF.

CDR3 sequence: CASSPILGVTDTQYF. Here the CDR3 DNA reads TGTGCCAGCAGCCCGATTCTCGGGGTCACAGATACGCAGTATTTT. The gene calls are TRBV11-2 and TRBJ2-3; D might be TRBD2 (5 bases). There are 15 residues in the CDR3. Germline V lookup: CDR1 SGHAT, CDR2 FQNNGV. With 5 bases removed from V and 2 bases from J, the gap between germline ends came to 14 bases.

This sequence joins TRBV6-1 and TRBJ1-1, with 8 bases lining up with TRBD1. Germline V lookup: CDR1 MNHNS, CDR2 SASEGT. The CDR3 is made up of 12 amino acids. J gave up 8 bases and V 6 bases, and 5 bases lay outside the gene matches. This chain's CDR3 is CASSGQGLEAFF. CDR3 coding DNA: TGTGCCAGCAGCGGACAGGGACTGGAAGCTTTCTTT.

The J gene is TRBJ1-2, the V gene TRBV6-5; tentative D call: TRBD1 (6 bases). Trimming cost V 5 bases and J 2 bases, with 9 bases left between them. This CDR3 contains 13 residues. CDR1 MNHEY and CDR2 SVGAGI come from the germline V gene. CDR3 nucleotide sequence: TGTGCCAGCAGTCCTACAGGGAACTATGGCTACACCTTC. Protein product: CASSPTGNYGYTF.